One and the same sample provided the 30 T cell receptor beta chains below, sequenced in a study of CD8+CD57+ T cells in acquired aplastic anemia. Patients selected for sequencing had displayed CD8+CD57+ cell expansion by flow cytometry. Genomic DNA constituted the template upon which TCR beta VDJ and CDR3 profiling was performed. TCRdb analysed the reads with MiXCR anew, one entry per CDR3 protein. The profile shows hundreds of thousands of distinct CDR3 sequences, 47% of them singletons. Source material: sorted CD4+, CD8+, or CD8+CD57+ T cells (not recorded which) from PBMCs. The receptors here all came from a human donor with aplastic anemia.

This clonotype was recorded at least ten times. The rearrangement joins TRBV11-2 to TRBJ2-7; D remains unclear. The CDR3 covers 13 residues. Between the trimmed V and J ends, which lost 3 bases and 6 bases, there was a span of 12 bases. The germline V gene has CDR1 SGHAT and CDR2 FQNNGV. The CDR3 loop is CASSFKFRREQYF. The DNA of the CDR3 is TGTGCCAGCAGCTTCAAGTTCAGGCGCGAGCAGTACTTC.

This chain uses TRBV5-1 with TRBJ2-1, with D possibly matching TRBD1 (6 bases). Germline CDR1 SGHRS, CDR2 YFSETQ. V lost 4 bases and J lost 5, with 10 bases in between. The length of the CDR3 is 13 residues. CDR3: CASSEGQHNEQFF. The CDR3 coding sequence is TGCGCCAGCAGCGAAGGACAGCACAATGAGCAGTTCTTC.

The sample holds many counts of this clonotype. The chain couples TRBV2 to TRBJ2-5; TRBD2 aligns across 8 bases. Germline CDR1 SNHLY, CDR2 FYNNEI. The CDR3 is 15 amino acids. With V trimmed by 0 bases and J by 3 bases, 3 bases remained unmatched. CDR3 in DNA: TGTGCCAGCAGTGAAGCTAGCGGGGTTAAAGAGACCCAGTACTTC. Translation: CASSEASGVKETQYF.

The genes are TRBV11-2 and TRBJ2-3, with 7 bases fitting TRBD2. Germline assignment: CDR1 SGHAT and CDR2 FQNNGV. The junction had 4 bases not matched to a gene; V was cut back by 3 bases and J by 4 bases. The CDR3 sequence is 14 residues long. The CDR3 sequence is CASSLGGRPDTQYF. The CDR3 nucleotides are TGTGCCAGCAGCTTGGGAGGGAGGCCAGATACGCAGTATTTT.

V and J are TRBV20-1 and TRBJ1-2; 9 bases fit TRBD1. The germline V gene encodes CDR1 DFQATT and CDR2 SNEGSKA (reference sequence). Trimming at V came to 5 bases and at J to 2 bases, leaving 3 bases not matched to a gene. This CDR3 has 13 amino acids. The CDR3 sequence is CSAPDRGNYGYTF. In DNA, the CDR3 is TGCAGTGCTCCGGACAGGGGCAACTATGGCTACACCTTC.

The table lists this clonotype with many counts. V is TRBV14 and J is TRBJ2-2, with a possible D match to TRBD1 (6 bases). Trimming took off 0 bases at V and 4 bases at J, with 15 bases between the two ends. This CDR3 has 17 amino acids. Per germline, CDR1 SGHDN and CDR2 FVKESK. In DNA form, the CDR3 reads TGTGCCAGCAGCCAAGAGGGCAGGGGAGTGTTCACCGGGGAGCTGTTTTTT. This codes for CASSQEGRGVFTGELFF.

The chain links TRBV10-1 to TRBJ2-1; 9 bases match TRBD2. V was clipped by 4 bases and J by 6 bases; unmatched bases: 4. Germline V lookup: CDR1 WNHNN, CDR2 SYGVQD (reference sequence). The CDR3 is made up of 14 amino acids. The DNA for the CDR3 is TGCGCCAGCAGTGCGGCGGGGGGGGGCAATGAGCAGTTCTTC. It codes for CASSAAGGGNEQFF.

In this sample, this clonotype turned up a few times. V is TRBV12-3 or TRBV12-4 and J is TRBJ1-1; perhaps TRBD1 as D (6 bases). The V and J ends lost 6 bases and 2 bases respectively, with 19 bases between them. CDR3 length: 16 amino acids. The CDR3 is CASRLFGGRLNTEAFF. As DNA, the CDR3 is TGTGCCAGCAGGTTATTCGGGGGGCGCTTAAACACTGAAGCTTTCTTT.

This chain links TRBV10-3 with TRBJ2-5; TRBD2 is a possible D gene (6 bases). The ends were cut back, 0 bases at V and 0 bases at J, with 8 bases in the middle. Germline CDR1 ENHRY, CDR2 SYGVKD. The CDR3 is made up of 15 amino acids. CDR3 nucleotide sequence: TGTGCCATCAGTGAGTCGTGGACTAACCAAGAGACCCAGTACTTC. Translated: CAISESWTNQETQYF.

This clonotype was counted ten times or more. The chain joins TRBV9 to TRBJ2-2; 8 bases match TRBD2. CDR1 and CDR2 from the germline V gene are SGDLS and YYNGEE. This CDR3 contains 17 residues. V was pared by 0 bases and J by 4 bases, with 8 bases of the junction left unmatched. DNA of the CDR3: TGTGCCAGCAGCGTAGCTTACCGACTAGCGTCCACCGGGGAGCTGTTTTTT. Translated: CASSVAYRLASTGELFF. The entire variable domain, with the rest obtained from reference TRBV9 and TRBJ2-2, is as follows: DSGVTQTPKHLITATGQRVTLRCSPRSGDLSVYWYQQSLDQGLQFLIQYYNGEERAKGNILERFSAQQFPDLHSELNLSSLELGDSALYFCASSVAYRLASTGELFFGEGSRLTVL.

Details on this clonotype: Being one base from a much bigger clone, this may be a read error. The chain joins TRBV6-5 to TRBJ2-7; a possible D gene is TRBD1 (6 bases). The CDR3 contains 15 residues. Germline CDR1 reads MNHEY; CDR2 reads SVGAGI. CDR3 residues: CATSYMAGVTYERYF. CDR3 DNA: TGTGCCACCAGTTATATGGCAGGGGTCACCTACGAGCGGTACTTC.

V usage is TRBV7-9 and J usage is TRBJ2-1; 11 bases line up with TRBD2. V trimming: 3 bases; J trimming: 8 bases; junction bases outside the gene matches: 6. This CDR3 is built from 15 residues. Germline V lookup: CDR1 SEHNR, CDR2 FQNEAQ (reference sequence). The CDR3 protein is CASSLTSGNPYEQFF. The CDR3 bases are TGTGCCAGCAGCTTGACTAGCGGGAACCCCTATGAGCAGTTCTTC.

This clonotype was found many times. The V gene is TRBV7-9, the J gene TRBJ2-1; no reliable D call. The CDR3 consists of 11 residues. V lost 7 bases and J 6 bases, leaving 7 bases between the germline ends. Germline V CDR1 and CDR2: SEHNR, FQNEAQ (reference sequence). CDR3 in amino acids: CASKDANEQFF. The CDR3 nucleotides read TGTGCCAGCAAGGACGCCAATGAGCAGTTCTTC.

As for this clonotype: The conserved phenylalanine or tryptophan normally closing the CDR3 is absent here, so this likely arose from a read error. The V gene is TRBV2, the J gene TRBJ2-7; D gene ambiguous. The J call may be incorrect, as the DNA end agrees better with TRBJ2-1. Looked up from germline, CDR1 is SNHLY and CDR2 is FYNNEI. The CDR3 covers 13 residues. CDR3 nucleotides: TGTGCCAGCAGTAGTCAGCCAAACTACGAGCAGTTCTAC. This codes for CASSSQPNYEQFY.

Many counts were recorded for this clonotype. V gene TRBV4-3 combines with J gene TRBJ1-1; the D gene is possibly TRBD1 (5 bases). The CDR3 is 16 residues long. Germline V gene sequence: CDR1 LGHNA, CDR2 YSLEER. Trimming took off 2 bases at V and 6 bases at J, with 19 bases between the two ends. The CDR3 is CASSQSSRAGMAEAFF. In nucleotides, the CDR3 is TGCGCCAGCAGCCAATCCTCGCGAGCAGGGATGGCTGAAGCTTTCTTT.

This clonotype was counted many times. The chain joins TRBV20-1 to TRBJ2-2; possible D gene TRBD1, 6 bases. This CDR3 region has 15 residues. CDR1 and CDR2 (germline): DFQATT, SNEGSKA (reference sequence). V gave up 3 bases and J gave up 8 bases, with 19 bases separating them. The CDR3 here is CSARVPDRPRGELFF. The CDR3 bases are TGCAGTGCTAGGGTTCCCGACAGGCCGAGGGGGGAGCTGTTTTTT.

The chain links TRBV4-3 to TRBJ2-5; 8 nucleotides match TRBD2. Germline values: CDR1 LGHNA, CDR2 YSLEER. V shed 0 bases and J 4 bases; nucleotides not matched to a gene: 4. This CDR3 spans 15 amino acids. The CDR3 DNA reads TGCGCCAGCAGCCAAGATAGCGGGGTCACAGAGACCCAGTACTTC. This translates into CASSQDSGVTETQYF.

This clonotype has ten or more counts. This chain connects TRBV7-9 to TRBJ2-1; D remains unclear. With 1 base removed from V and 4 bases from J, the gap between germline ends came to 8 bases. The germline V gene has CDR1 SEHNR and CDR2 FQNEAQ (reference sequence). The CDR3 sequence is 14 residues long. CDR3 DNA sequence: TGTGCCAGCAGCTTAGTACGAGGATACAATGAGCAGTTCTTC. This codes for CASSLVRGYNEQFF.

The chain joins TRBV5-1 to TRBJ1-1, with 7 bases lining up with TRBD1. Looked up from germline, CDR1 is SGHRS and CDR2 is YFSETQ. This CDR3 has 13 amino acids. J gave up 6 bases and V 1 base, and 3 bases lay outside the gene matches. The CDR3 reads CASSLSTGAEAFF. The CDR3 region has the DNA TGCGCCAGCAGCTTGTCTACAGGGGCTGAAGCTTTCTTT.

The V gene is TRBV15, the J gene TRBJ1-1; 9 positions match TRBD1. The CDR3 is 16 amino acids. Trimming at V came to 5 bases and at J to 6 bases, leaving 13 bases not matched to a gene. Germline assignment: CDR1 LNHNV and CDR2 YYDKDF (reference sequence). The CDR3 here is CATSGISGTGWSEAFF. The DNA for the CDR3 is TGTGCCACCAGCGGCATTTCCGGGACAGGGTGGTCTGAAGCTTTCTTT.

On this clonotype itself: A much larger clone lies one base from this, so it may be a read error. The chain joins TRBV20-1 to TRBJ2-7; TRBD1 matches 7 bases. CDR3 length equals 14 residues. Germline CDR1 and CDR2: DFQATT and SNEGSKA (reference sequence). CDR3 sequence (DNA): TGCAGTGCTAGCCAACAGGGGCGCTCCTGCGAGCAGTACTTC. Protein product: CSASQQGRSCEQYF.

This sequence joins TRBV7-2 and TRBJ1-2, with TRBD1 identical over 8 bases. The CDR3 spans 14 residues. V lost 3 bases and J lost 3; bases outside the gene matches: 3. CDR1 is SGHTA and CDR2 is FQGNSA in the germline V gene. In DNA form, the CDR3 reads TGTGCCAGCAGCTTCCGGGACAGGCACTATGGCTACACCTTC. Protein product: CASSFRDRHYGYTF.

The genes are TRBV4-1 and TRBJ2-7; 11 nucleotides agree with TRBD1. Germline CDR1 is MGHRA and CDR2 is YSYEKL. V lost 4 bases to trimming and J lost 5 bases; unmatched junction nucleotides: 13. The CDR3 consists of 17 residues. The CDR3 here is CASSPDVPGQGVDEQYF. As DNA, the CDR3 is TGCGCCAGCAGCCCGGACGTCCCGGGACAGGGGGTCGACGAGCAGTACTTC.

There are a few counts of this clonotype. The chain joins TRBV20-1 to TRBJ1-6, with 9 bases identical to TRBD1. The CDR3 is 13 amino acids. Per germline, CDR1 DFQATT and CDR2 SNEGSKA (reference sequence). The junction had 0 bases not matched to a gene; V was cut back by 1 base and J by 8 bases. CDR3 in DNA: TGCAGTGCTAGAGGGACAGGGGATTCACCCCTCCACTTT. Its translation is CSARGTGDSPLHF.

The chain employs TRBV2 and TRBJ2-7, with D hard to call. CDR1 is SNHLY and CDR2 is FYNNEI in the germline V gene. This CDR3 has 14 residues. Trimming removed 3 bases from V and 6 bases from J, with 15 bases in between. The CDR3 region is CASSETHSRREQYF. CDR3 nucleotide sequence: TGTGCCAGCAGTGAGACTCACTCCCGTCGCGAGCAGTACTTC.

This clonotype was recorded many times. The chain uses TRBV29-1 and TRBJ2-7, with D perhaps assigned TRBD1 or TRBD2 (6 bases each). This CDR3 is 13 amino acids long. The ends were cut back, 5 bases at V and 2 bases at J, with 13 bases in the middle. CDR1 and CDR2 from the germline V gene are SQVTM and ANQGSEA. CDR3 nucleotide sequence: TGCAGCGTTCTCACAGGGAGGACCTACGAGCAGTACTTC. Translating it yields CSVLTGRTYEQYF.

The chain joins TRBV20-1 to TRBJ1-1, with TRBD1 identical over 9 bases. Trimming removed 4 bases from V and 1 base from J; junction bases left unmatched: 1. The V gene's germline CDR1 is DFQATT and CDR2 SNEGSKA (reference sequence). This CDR3 has 13 amino acids. CDR3 DNA: TGCAGTGCTAAGACAGGGGGGAACACTGAAGCTTTCTTT. The encoded protein is CSAKTGGNTEAFF.

The chain links TRBV29-1 to TRBJ2-7, with 7 nucleotides matching TRBD1. The germline V gene encodes CDR1 SQVTM and CDR2 ANQGSEA. The CDR3 is 13 residues long. J gave up 3 bases and V 5 bases, and 7 bases lay outside the gene matches. DNA of the CDR3: TGCAGCGTTACAGGACAGGTTTTCTACGAGCAGTACTTC. It encodes CSVTGQVFYEQYF.

The rearrangement links TRBV12-3 or TRBV12-4 to TRBJ1-1; unclear D gene. The CDR3 is 11 amino acids. The V end was cut by 3 bases, the J end by 6 bases, with 5 bases between. The CDR3 nucleotides are TGTGCCAGCAGTTTCGGAGCTGAAGCTTTCTTT. This translates into CASSFGAEAFF.

The rearrangement uses TRBV19 and TRBJ2-7; 8 bases fit TRBD1. The length of the CDR3 is 12 residues. Germline V gives CDR1 LNHDA, CDR2 SQIVND (reference sequence). Germline trimming cut 9 bases from V and 6 bases from J; bases unmatched to any gene: 7. The CDR3 sequence is CASSRTGLEQYF. The CDR3 DNA sequence: TGTGCCAGCAGCCGGACAGGGCTCGAGCAGTACTTC.